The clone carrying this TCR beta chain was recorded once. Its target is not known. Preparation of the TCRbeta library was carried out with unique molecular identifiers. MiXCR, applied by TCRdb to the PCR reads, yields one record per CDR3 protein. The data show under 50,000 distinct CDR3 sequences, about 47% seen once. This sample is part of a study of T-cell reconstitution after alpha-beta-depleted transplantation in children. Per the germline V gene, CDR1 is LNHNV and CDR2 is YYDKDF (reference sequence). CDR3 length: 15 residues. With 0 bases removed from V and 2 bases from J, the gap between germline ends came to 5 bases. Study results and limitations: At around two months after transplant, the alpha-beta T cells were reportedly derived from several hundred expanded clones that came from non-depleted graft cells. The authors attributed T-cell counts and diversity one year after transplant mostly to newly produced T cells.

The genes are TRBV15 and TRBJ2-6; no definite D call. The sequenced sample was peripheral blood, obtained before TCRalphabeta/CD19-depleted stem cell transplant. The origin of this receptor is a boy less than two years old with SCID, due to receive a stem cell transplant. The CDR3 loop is CATSRDLAGANVLTF. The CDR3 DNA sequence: TGTGCCACCAGCAGAGATCTAGCTGGGGCCAACGTCCTGACTTTC. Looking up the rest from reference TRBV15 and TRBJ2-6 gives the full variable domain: DAMVIQNPRYQVTQFGKPVTLSCSQTLNHNVMYWYQQKSSQAPKLLFHYYDKDFNNEADTPDNFQSRRPNTSFCFLDIRSPGLGDTAMYLCATSRDLAGANVLTFGAGSRLTVL.